This section outlines one TCR beta chain sequence together with its context. The antigen remains undetermined. Expressed TCRB transcripts got sequenced, as all isolated RNA was reverse transcribed. Some clones are missing from TCRdb's copy, which holds only in-frame ones; the method was immunoSEQ multiplex PCR. Among about 340,000 clones, 7% to 10% were seen once, and the ten largest hold roughly 1%. The sample originates from a study of beta chain features in type 1 diabetes. Overall study findings and caveats: Compared with healthy donors, patients appeared to share more similar naive, central memory and regulatory TCRB repertoires. Among all four CD4+ subsets, Type 1 diabetes patients had TCRB CDR3s that were moderately but significantly shorter. Cells carrying high TCR expression could end up over-represented when cDNA is sequenced.

The V segment lost 4 bases and the J segment 0 bases; nucleotides outside the gene matches: 10. The germline V gene encodes CDR1 SGHRS and CDR2 YFSETQ. The CDR3 runs to 17 residues. This clonotype was sampled from a young man with type 1 diabetes. Input material: central memory CD4+ T cells from blood. The chain combines TRBV5-1 with TRBJ1-3; 7 nucleotides match TRBD1. The CDR3 nucleotides are TGCGCCAGCAGCGCCCTGGGACAGACCAGCTCTGGAAACACCATATATTTT. Translation: CASSALGQTSSGNTIYF. Complete variable domain (other parts from reference TRBV5-1 and TRBJ1-3): KAGVTQTPRYLIKTRGQQVTLSCSPISGHRSVSWYQQTPGQGLQFLFEYFSETQRNKGNFPGRFSGRQFSNSRSEMNVSTLELGDSALYLCASSALGQTSSGNTIYFGEGSWLTVV.